Below are 4 T cell receptor beta chains sequenced from a single sample in a study of siplizumab effects on memory and regulatory T cells. Clones were read by immunoSEQ multiplex PCR, and TCRdb kept only the in-frame ones, dropping some. The sample holds over 45,000 clones, around 97% seen once. The sequenced sample consisted of naive CD8+ T cells sorted from blood. Receptor source: a human donor in good health.

This clone appeared once. Written as DNA, the CDR3 is TGTGCCAGCAGTTTCGACAGGGTTAGTGACACTGAAGCTTTCTTT. This sequence encodes CASSFDRVSDTEAFF. This sequence joins TRBV6-6 and TRBJ1-1, with TRBD1 matching 7 bases. With V trimmed by 4 bases and J by 3 bases, 8 bases remained unmatched. CDR1 is MNHNY and CDR2 is SVGAGI in the germline V gene (reference sequence). This CDR3 contains 15 residues.

V is TRBV7-9 and J is TRBJ2-2, with TRBD2 as a possible D gene (6 bases). Trimming stripped 1 base from V and 0 bases from J, with 9 bases between. The CDR3 is made up of 16 amino acids. Germline V CDR1 and CDR2: SEHNR, FQNEAQ (reference sequence). The CDR3 nucleotides are TGTGCCAGCAGCTTAGTGGCTAGCGCGAACACCGGGGAGCTGTTTTTT. It yields the protein CASSLVASANTGELFF.

This clone was seen a single time. The same CDR3 is also encoded by other DNA sequences in this sample. This rearrangement joins TRBV27 to TRBJ2-7; the D gene is possibly TRBD2 (7 bases). CDR3 length: 13 residues. Germline CDR1 is MNHEY and CDR2 is SMNVEV (reference sequence). Trimming left V 5 bases short and J 2 bases short, with 10 bases between. The DNA for the CDR3 is TGTGCCAGCAGTCTGCGGGGGCCCTACGAGCAGTACTTC. Its translation: CASSLRGPYEQYF.

The rearrangement joins TRBV9 to TRBJ2-2, with D unresolved. Trimming removed 0 bases from V and 6 bases from J, with 3 bases in between. Germline CDR1 is SGDLS and CDR2 is YYNGEE. CDR3 length: 12 amino acids. This chain's CDR3 is CASSVVSGELFF. DNA of the CDR3: TGTGCCAGCAGCGTAGTTTCCGGGGAGCTGTTTTTT. The complete variable domain, with remaining parts taken from reference TRBV9 and TRBJ2-2, reads DSGVTQTPKHLITATGQRVTLRCSPRSGDLSVYWYQQSLDQGLQFLIQYYNGEERAKGNILERFSAQQFPDLHSELNLSSLELGDSALYFCASSVVSGELFFGEGSRLTVL.